The 27 T cell receptor beta chains below were found in one sample sequenced in a study of CXCR3-negative and CXCR3-positive naive CD8 T cells. Whole-study results and caveats: A higher hydrophobicity marked the TRB CDR3s of CXCR3-positive naive cells versus CXCR3-negative naive cells.

What these receptors recognize is not known. The TRB cDNA libraries were prepared by 5' RACE with UMI labels. TCRdb reprocessed the 5' RACE reads, with one entry per CDR3 protein and no DNA. Its table lists 110,000 or so distinct CDR3 sequences. The specimen sequenced was naive CXCR3+ CD8+ T cells from blood. Subset specified: CD45RO-CCR7+CD27+CD95- naive CD8+ T cells expressing CXCR3 (TNR3+). The receptors come from a human donor in good health. Some clones in this sample may be carry-over from other donors' samples.

The J gene is TRBJ2-3, the V gene TRBV7-8; TCRdb returns TRBD2, unconfirmable since there is no DNA. Per germline, CDR1 SGHVS and CDR2 FQNEAQ. The CDR3 loop spans 15 amino acids. CDR3 loop: CASSLVIGSEDTQYF.

The gene calls are TRBV5-8 and TRBJ1-6. The CDR3 extends over 14 amino acids. Germline V gives CDR1 SGHTS, CDR2 YDEGEE. CDR3 residues: CASSLGDEYSPLHF.

The V gene is TRBV5-1, the J gene TRBJ1-2. This CDR3 contains 12 residues. Germline CDR1 reads SGHRS; CDR2 reads YFSETQ. The CDR3 reads CASSLGGVDYTF.

The rearrangement uses TRBV13 and TRBJ2-7; TCRdb picks TRBD1, but there is no DNA to check that call. Germline V gene lookup returns CDR1 PRHDT and CDR2 FYEKMQ (reference sequence). The CDR3 covers 13 residues. The CDR3 sequence is CASSLGTGDEQYF.

This sequence joins TRBV6-1 and TRBJ1-5; the TCRdb D gene call, TRBD1, has no DNA to confirm it. This CDR3 region has 15 residues. Germline V lookup: CDR1 MNHNS, CDR2 SASEGT. CDR3 amino acids: CASSVVGVGRQPQHF.

The chain couples TRBV29-1 to TRBJ2-7. The germline gives CDR1 SQVTM, CDR2 ANQGSEA. The CDR3 has 12 residues. The CDR3 sequence: CSVVSANYEQYF.

The chain combines TRBV7-3 with TRBJ2-7. This CDR3 contains 13 residues. Germline CDR1 reads SGHTA; CDR2 reads FQGTGA. The chain's CDR3 is CASSLGDYYEQYF.

This sequence joins TRBV7-8 and TRBJ2-3. CDR1 SGHVS and CDR2 FQNEAQ come from the germline V gene. The CDR3 contains 11 residues. CDR3 amino acids: CASSSANTQYF. Complete variable domain (other parts from reference TRBV7-8 and TRBJ2-3): GAGVSQSPRYKVAKRGQDVALRCDPISGHVSLFWYQQALGQGPEFLTYFQNEAQLDKSGLPSDRFFAERPEGSVSTLKIQRTQQEDSAVYLCASSSANTQYFGPGTRLTVL.

The rearrangement links TRBV6-6 to TRBJ1-2; the D call of TRBD1 rests on TCRdb alone, since no DNA is present to check it. The CDR3 contains 14 residues. Germline V gene sequence: CDR1 MNHNY, CDR2 SVGAGI (reference sequence). The CDR3 spells CASSYQGRDDGYTF.

The gene calls are TRBV4-1 and TRBJ2-7; TCRdb's assignment of TRBD1 cannot be checked, as there is no DNA. This CDR3 contains 17 residues. The germline V gene has CDR1 MGHRA and CDR2 YSYEKL. CDR3 in amino acids: CASSQDPPGQRPYEQYF.

The rearrangement links TRBV11-1 to TRBJ2-1; TCRdb outputs TRBD2, but without DNA this stays unchecked. CDR1 SGHAT and CDR2 FQDESV come from the germline V gene (reference sequence). This CDR3 is 15 amino acids long. The CDR3 loop reads CASSPVWEAAGVAFF.

This rearrangement joins TRBV4-3 to TRBJ2-2. The CDR3 spans 13 residues. The germline CDR1 and CDR2 sequences are LGHNA and YSLEER. The CDR3 sequence: CASSQNLAGELFF.

The V gene is TRBV7-2, the J gene TRBJ2-3. CDR1 is SGHTA, CDR2 FQGNSA, per germline. This CDR3 is built from 15 residues. The CDR3 reads CASSPLRASTDTQYF.

The V and J genes are TRBV4-1 and TRBJ2-2. The CDR3 spans 15 residues. Germline CDR1 is MGHRA and CDR2 is YSYEKL. The CDR3 here is CASSQGFLNTGELFF.

The V call is TRBV6-2 or TRBV6-3, the J call TRBJ2-7. The CDR3 is 13 amino acids. Germline V gene sequence: CDR1 MNHEY, CDR2 SVGEGT. CDR3 sequence: CASSYPPAYEQYF.

This chain links TRBV7-9 with TRBJ2-6; lacking DNA, the TRBD1 call made by TCRdb goes unchecked. The CDR3 consists of 17 residues. Germline V gene sequence: CDR1 SEHNR, CDR2 FQNEAQ (reference sequence). The CDR3 spells CASSLDRGLSGANVLTF.

The chain links TRBV4-2 to TRBJ2-7. Germline loops: CDR1 LGHNA, CDR2 YNFKEQ. This CDR3 has 15 amino acids. The CDR3 reads CASSQVASTTIEQYF.

The CDR3 spells CASSLVGNAYNEQFF. The chain combines TRBV7-6 with TRBJ2-1. The CDR3 extends over 15 amino acids. The germline gives CDR1 SGHVS, CDR2 FNYEAQ. The full variable domain, completed using reference TRBV7-6 and TRBJ2-1, is GAGVSQSPRYKVTKRGQDVALRCDPISGHVSLYWYRQALGQGPEFLTYFNYEAQQDKSGLPNDRFSAERPEGSISTLTIQRTEQRDSAMYRCASSLVGNAYNEQFFGPGTRLTVL.

The chain uses TRBV10-1 and TRBJ1-2. The length of the CDR3 is 15 residues. Looked up from germline, CDR1 is WNHNN and CDR2 is SYGVQD (reference sequence). The CDR3 here is CASKLSTLPNYGYTF.

The chain uses TRBV15 and TRBJ1-5; TCRdb returns TRBD1, unconfirmable since there is no DNA. The germline gives CDR1 LNHNV, CDR2 YYDKDF (reference sequence). The CDR3 has 16 amino acids. CDR3 region: CATSRGEGNDNQPQHF.

This rearrangement joins TRBV29-1 to TRBJ2-2; TCRdb picks TRBD2, but there is no DNA to check that call. Germline V gene sequence: CDR1 SQVTM, CDR2 ANQGSEA. The CDR3 runs 16 residues. CDR3 loop: CSVEDFTGRGTGELFF.

V is TRBV4-1 and J is TRBJ1-5; TCRdb picks TRBD1, but there is no DNA to check that call. CDR1 is MGHRA and CDR2 is YSYEKL in the germline V gene. The CDR3 runs to 16 residues. The CDR3 spells CASSQEGGNSNQPQHF.

The chain has TRBV20-1 and TRBJ2-4. The CDR3 extends over 15 amino acids. Germline V CDR1 and CDR2: DFQATT, SNEGSKA (reference sequence). This CDR3 is CSALPRLLAKNIQYF.

This chain links TRBV30 with TRBJ1-1. Germline V CDR1 and CDR2: GTSNPN, SVGIG (reference sequence). CDR3 size: 12 residues. The CDR3 region is CAWSVLGTEAFF.

The V call is TRBV7-6, the J call TRBJ2-2; lacking DNA, the TRBD1 call made by TCRdb goes unchecked. Per the germline V gene, CDR1 is SGHVS and CDR2 is FNYEAQ. This CDR3 contains 17 residues. The chain's CDR3 is CASSTNPSGSNTGELFF. The variable domain in full, with the rest retrieved from reference TRBV7-6 and TRBJ2-2, is GAGVSQSPRYKVTKRGQDVALRCDPISGHVSLYWYRQALGQGPEFLTYFNYEAQQDKSGLPNDRFSAERPEGSISTLTIQRTEQRDSAMYRCASSTNPSGSNTGELFFGEGSRLTVL.

This CDR3 is CSFAGLYYEQYF. The chain recombines TRBV29-1 with TRBJ2-7; TCRdb lists TRBD2, though no DNA is available to test this call. The CDR3 is 12 amino acids. Germline CDR1 reads SQVTM; CDR2 reads ANQGSEA.

The chain recombines TRBV7-9 with TRBJ2-1; the D gene TCRdb calls, TRBD1, cannot be checked with no DNA. The CDR3 sequence is 14 residues long. CDR1 is SEHNR and CDR2 is FQNEAQ in the germline V gene (reference sequence). CDR3 sequence reads: CASSPRTGENEQFF.